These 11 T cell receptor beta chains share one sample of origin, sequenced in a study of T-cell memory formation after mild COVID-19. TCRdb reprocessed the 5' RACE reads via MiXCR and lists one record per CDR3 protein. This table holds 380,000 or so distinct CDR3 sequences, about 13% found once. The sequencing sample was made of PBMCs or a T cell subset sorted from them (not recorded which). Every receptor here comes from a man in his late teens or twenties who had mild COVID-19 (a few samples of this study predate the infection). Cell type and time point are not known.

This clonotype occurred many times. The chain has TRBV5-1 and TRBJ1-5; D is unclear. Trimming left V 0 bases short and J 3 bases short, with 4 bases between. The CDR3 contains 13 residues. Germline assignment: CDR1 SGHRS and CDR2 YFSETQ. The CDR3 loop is CASSLGNNQPQHF. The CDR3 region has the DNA TGCGCCAGCAGCTTGGGCAACAATCAGCCCCAGCATTTT.

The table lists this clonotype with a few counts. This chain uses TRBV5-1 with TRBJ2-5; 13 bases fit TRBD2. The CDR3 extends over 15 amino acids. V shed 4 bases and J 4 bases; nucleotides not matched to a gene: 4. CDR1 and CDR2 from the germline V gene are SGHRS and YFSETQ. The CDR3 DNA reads TGCGCCAGCAGCACTAGCGGGGGGGCTAGAGAGACCCAGTACTTC. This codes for CASSTSGGARETQYF.

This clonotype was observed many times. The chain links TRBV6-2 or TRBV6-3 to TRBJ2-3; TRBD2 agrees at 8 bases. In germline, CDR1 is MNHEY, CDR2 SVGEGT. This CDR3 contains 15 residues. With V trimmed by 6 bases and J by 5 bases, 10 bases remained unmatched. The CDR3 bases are TGTGCCAGCAGCGACCTGGGACTAGGAAAAGATACGCAGTATTTT. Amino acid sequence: CASSDLGLGKDTQYF.

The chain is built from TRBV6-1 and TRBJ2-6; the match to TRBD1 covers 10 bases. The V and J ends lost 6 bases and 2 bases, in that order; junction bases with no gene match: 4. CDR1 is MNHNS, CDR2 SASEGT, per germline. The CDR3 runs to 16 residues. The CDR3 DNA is TGTGCCAGCAGCTCAGGACAGGGGGCTGGGGCCAACGTCCTGACTTTC. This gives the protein CASSSGQGAGANVLTF.

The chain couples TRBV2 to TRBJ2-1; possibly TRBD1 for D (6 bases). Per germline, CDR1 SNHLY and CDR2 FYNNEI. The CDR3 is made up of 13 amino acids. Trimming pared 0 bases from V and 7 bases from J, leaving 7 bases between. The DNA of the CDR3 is TGTGCCAGCAGTGAAGCGGACAGTAATGAGCAGTTCTTC. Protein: CASSEADSNEQFF. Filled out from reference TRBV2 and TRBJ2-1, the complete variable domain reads EPEVTQTPSHQVTQMGQEVILRCVPISNHLYFYWYRQILGQKVEFLVSFYNNEISEKSEIFDDQFSVERPDGSNFTLKIRSTKLEDSAMYFCASSEADSNEQFFGPGTRLTVL.

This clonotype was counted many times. For the CDR3, the DNA is TGTGCCAGCAGCTTCCTACTTGCTGGAGGGGAGCTGTTTTTT. Translation: CASSFLLAGGELFF. V is TRBV7-9 and J is TRBJ2-2; unclear D gene. The ends were cut back, 3 bases at V and 8 bases at J, with 13 bases in the middle. CDR3 length equals 14 residues. CDR1 and CDR2 (germline): SEHNR, FQNEAQ (reference sequence).

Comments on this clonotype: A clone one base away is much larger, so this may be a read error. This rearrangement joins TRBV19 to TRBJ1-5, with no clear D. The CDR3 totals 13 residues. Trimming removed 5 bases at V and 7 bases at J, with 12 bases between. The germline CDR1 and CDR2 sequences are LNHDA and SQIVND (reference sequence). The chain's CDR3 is CASSPSGKQPQHF. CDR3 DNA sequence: TGTGCCAGTAGTCCTTCAGGTAAACAGCCCCAGCATTTT. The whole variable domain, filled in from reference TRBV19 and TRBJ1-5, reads DGGITQSPKYLFRKEGQNVTLSCEQNLNHDAMYWYRQDPGQGLRLIYYSQIVNDFQKGDIAEGYSVSREKKESFPLTVTSAQKNPTAFYLCASSPSGKQPQHFGDGTRLSIL.

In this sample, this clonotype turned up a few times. DNA of the CDR3: TGTGCCAGCAGTTACTCGGAGGTTGGGCACGCCGAGCAGTACTTC. This sequence encodes CASSYSEVGHAEQYF. This rearrangement joins TRBV6-5 to TRBJ2-7; a possible D gene is TRBD2 (5 bases). This CDR3 has 15 amino acids. Germline assignment: CDR1 MNHEY and CDR2 SVGAGI. V lost 0 bases, J lost 6 bases, and 15 bases lay in between.

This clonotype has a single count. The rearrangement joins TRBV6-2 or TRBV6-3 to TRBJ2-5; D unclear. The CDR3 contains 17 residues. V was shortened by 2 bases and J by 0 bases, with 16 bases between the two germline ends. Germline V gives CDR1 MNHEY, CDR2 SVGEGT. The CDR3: CASSYAPTAMYQETQYF. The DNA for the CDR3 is TGTGCCAGCAGTTACGCACCGACGGCCATGTACCAAGAGACCCAGTACTTC.

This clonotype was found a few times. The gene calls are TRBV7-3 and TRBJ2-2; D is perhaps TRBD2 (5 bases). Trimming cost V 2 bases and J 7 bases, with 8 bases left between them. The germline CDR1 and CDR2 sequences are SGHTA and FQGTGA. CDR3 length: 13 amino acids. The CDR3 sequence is CASSLSEVGELFF. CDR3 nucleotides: TGTGCCAGCAGCTTATCGGAGGTCGGGGAGCTGTTTTTT.

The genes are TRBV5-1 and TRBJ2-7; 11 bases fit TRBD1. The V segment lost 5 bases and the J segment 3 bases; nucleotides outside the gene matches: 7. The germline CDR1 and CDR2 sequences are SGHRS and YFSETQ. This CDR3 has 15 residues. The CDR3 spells CASSIGQGADYEQYF. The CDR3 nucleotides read TGCGCCAGCAGTATAGGACAGGGGGCAGACTACGAGCAGTACTTC.